A selection of T cell receptor beta chains follows, all from one sample in a study of shared clonotypes between healthy human individuals. Produced via immunoSEQ multiplex PCR; TCRdb's table is partial and in-frame only. This sample carries about 320,000 clones, around 87% of them seen once, and the ten largest clones take about 16%. Material: memory CD8+ T cells sorted from blood. The receptors were sampled from a man between 18 and 35 years old in good health. The CDR3 runs from the conserved cysteine through the conserved F or W. The order of the fields is D gene, clone size, V gene, J gene, CDR3 DNA, CDR3 protein. The D gene is left open where the match is weak. The size field is filled for only some rows; it gives once, few, many or a size class.

>-|once|TRBV29-1|TRBJ2-3
TGCAGCGTTGTCCCGATAAACACAGATACGCAGTATTTT
CSVVPINTDTQYF
>-|-|TRBV29-1|TRBJ2-1
TGCAGCGTTGTAGGGTACTACAATGAGCAGTTCTTC
CSVVGYYNEQFF
>-|once|TRBV30|TRBJ2-2
TGTGCCTGGAGTGTCCGCCCCGGGGAGCTGTTTTTT
CAWSVRPGELFF
>-|-|TRBV27|TRBJ2-7
TGTGCCAGCAGTTTATCCCGGCAGGGCCTGAGCTCCTACGAGCAGTACTTC
CASSLSRQGLSSYEQYF
>-|-|TRBV18|TRBJ1-5
TGTGCCAGCTCACCACCGGGACTCCATAGTGGGGGTAATCAGCCCCAGCATTTT
CASSPPGLHSGGNQPQHF
>TRBD1|-|TRBV6-5|TRBJ1-2
TGTGCCAGCAGTTACTGGGCAGGGGGCGACTATGGCTACACCTTC
CASSYWAGGDYGYTF
>-|-|TRBV2|TRBJ1-2
TGTGCCAGCAGTGATTCTCCGTACGGGAATCCTCGACTCTATGGCTACACCTTC
CASSDSPYGNPRLYGYTF
>-|-|TRBV7-6|TRBJ2-3
TGTGCCAGCAGCTTAGTGGGGGTTGGCGGAAGCACAGATACGCAGTATTTT
CASSLVGVGGSTDTQYF
>TRBD2|-|TRBV11-2|TRBJ2-1
TGTGCCAGCAGCTTAGGGGGTAGCGGGGTGGCCTACAATGAGCAGTTCTTC
CASSLGGSGVAYNEQFF
>TRBD1|-|TRBV5-1|TRBJ1-1
TGCGCCAGCAGCTTAACGGACAGGTTCACTGAAGCTTTCTTT
CASSLTDRFTEAFF
>-|-|TRBV4-1|TRBJ1-2
TGCGCCAGCAGCCAAGTGGTGGGGGGTGGCTACACCTTC
CASSQVVGGGYTF
>TRBD2|-|TRBV27|TRBJ2-5
TGTGCCAGCAGTTTATCGACCAGCGGGAATGTCGAGACCCAGTACTTC
CASSLSTSGNVETQYF
>-|-|TRBV9|TRBJ1-4
TGTGCCAGCAGCGTAGAAGGGACGGAAGGGGAAAAACTGTTTTTT
CASSVEGTEGEKLFF
>TRBD1|-|TRBV4-3|TRBJ1-1
TGCGCCAGCAGCCAGACTTGGGACAGTACTGAAGCTTTCTTT
CASSQTWDSTEAFF
>-|once|TRBV2|TRBJ2-1
TGTGCCAGCAGTGAAGGAATGGCTTTTCACAATGAGCAGTTCTTC
CASSEGMAFHNEQFF
>-|-|TRBV27|TRBJ2-7
TGTGCCAGCAAGGATAGGGCAAACTACGAGCAGTACTTC
CASKDRANYEQYF
>-|-|TRBV10-3|TRBJ1-3
TGTGCCATCAGTGAGTCCCCGGGAAGCTCTGGAAACACCATATATTTT
CAISESPGSSGNTIYF
>TRBD2|once|TRBV4-1|TRBJ2-1
TGCGCCAGCAGCCAAGCGGAGCGGGAGGGCCTATTTGAGCAGTTCTTC
CASSQAEREGLFEQFF
>-|-|TRBV7-7|TRBJ2-3
TGTGCTAGCAGCTTAGGTCCGTCGTCAGATACGCAGTATTTT
CASSLGPSSDTQYF
>TRBD1|once|TRBV9|TRBJ1-4
TGTGCCAGCAGCCCCACCGGGACAGATAATGAAAAACTGTTTTTT
CASSPTGTDNEKLFF
>-|-|TRBV19|TRBJ2-1
TGTGCCAGTAGTATAGTGGGGATCTCCTCCTACAATGAGCAGTTCTTC
CASSIVGISSYNEQFF
>-|-|TRBV5-1|TRBJ1-1
TGCGCCAGCAGCAGGATGGGCACTGAAGCTTTCTTT
CASSRMGTEAFF
>-|-|TRBV5-4|TRBJ1-2
TGTGCCAGCAGCTTGCACGGAGGCCAAGTCTATGGCTACACCTTC
CASSLHGGQVYGYTF
>TRBD2|-|TRBV28|TRBJ2-1
TGTGCCAGCAGTTTGGGGAGGGACTTGGCTTCCAATGAGCAGTTCTTC
CASSLGRDLASNEQFF
>-|-|TRBV13|TRBJ2-5
TGTGCCAGCAGTTGGGGGGAGACCCAGTACTTC
CASSWGETQYF
>-|few|TRBV4-1|TRBJ2-2
TGCGCCAGCAGCCAGGCTTACGGGAGAGACACCGGGGAGCTGTTTTTT
CASSQAYGRDTGELFF
>-|-|TRBV5-4|TRBJ1-2
TGTGCCAGCAGCTTGGGTTCTCCAGCCTACTATGGCTACACCTTC
CASSLGSPAYYGYTF
>TRBD2|-|TRBV7-9|TRBJ2-5
TGTGCCAGCAGCCCCAGAGCGGGAGTCTGGGAGACCCAGTACTTC
CASSPRAGVWETQYF
>-|-|TRBV6-4|TRBJ1-5
TGTGCCACCGTGCGGCCAGGGCTGGGCAATCAGCCCCAGCATTTT
CATVRPGLGNQPQHF
>-|-|TRBV10-3|TRBJ2-7
TGTGCCATCCATTCCGGAAACCACGAGCAGTACTTC
CAIHSGNHEQYF
>-|-|TRBV2|TRBJ1-4
TGTGCCAGCAGACCGACTATCCTACTTATTGAAAAACTGTTTTTT
CASRPTILLIEKLFF
>-|-|TRBV7-9|TRBJ2-5
TGTGCCAGCAGCCAGAGGACAGATGGAGAGACCCAGTACTTC
CASSQRTDGETQYF
>-|-|TRBV28|TRBJ1-2
TGTGCCACCATAGACAGGAACTATGGCTACACCTTC
CATIDRNYGYTF
>TRBD1|-|TRBV11-2|TRBJ2-7
TGTGCCAGCAGCCCCGGGGGACAGGGGGCTTACGAGCAGTACTTC
CASSPGGQGAYEQYF
>-|-|TRBV7-9|TRBJ2-5
TGTGCCAGCAGCTTAGGAGGACAGAGGATAGAGACCCAGTACTTC
CASSLGGQRIETQYF
>-|-|TRBV11-2|TRBJ2-7
TGTGCCAGCAGCTTAGGAGTCGGACCCTCCTACGAGCAGTACTTC
CASSLGVGPSYEQYF
>TRBD1|-|TRBV6-5|TRBJ1-1
TGTGCCAGCAGTGCGGACAGGGGGCGCAGAACTGAAGCTTTCTTT
CASSADRGRRTEAFF
>-|once|TRBV6-1|TRBJ1-5
TGTGCCAGCAGTGAATCCGGGACAAGCAATCAGCCCCAGCATTTT
CASSESGTSNQPQHF
>TRBD1|-|TRBV5-4|TRBJ1-2
TGTGCCAGCAGCTCCGGGACAGGGGAGTATGGCTACACCTTC
CASSSGTGEYGYTF
>TRBD1|-|TRBV6-6|TRBJ1-2
TGTGCCAGCAGTAGACAGGGGGGAGGTAGTGGCTACACCTTC
CASSRQGGGSGYTF
>TRBD1|-|TRBV27|TRBJ2-1
TGTGCCACGGGACAGGGGTACAATGAGCAGTTCTTC
CATGQGYNEQFF
>TRBD1|-|TRBV4-1|TRBJ2-2
TGCGCCAGCAGCCAGGACAGGGTTATCCCCGGGGAGCTGTTTTTT
CASSQDRVIPGELFF
>TRBD2|-|TRBV27|TRBJ2-1
TGTGCCAGCAGTTTAACCAGCGGGGATCTCTACAATGAGCAGTTCTTC
CASSLTSGDLYNEQFF
>-|-|TRBV2|TRBJ2-3
TGTGCCAGCAGTGAATCTGTCTTGGCTGGTATAGTCACGCAGTATTTT
CASSESVLAGIVTQYF
>-|-|TRBV7-2|TRBJ2-1
TGTGCCAGCAGCTTCGGACCTCTCAATGAGCAGTTCTTC
CASSFGPLNEQFF
>-|few|TRBV4-1|TRBJ2-7
TGCGCCAGCAGCCAAGTTACGGGTTACAGCTACGAGCAGTACTTC
CASSQVTGYSYEQYF
>TRBD2|-|TRBV5-1|TRBJ2-2
TGCGCCAGCAGCTCCTCGACTAGCGGGGAGATCACCGGGGAGCTGTTTTTT
CASSSSTSGEITGELFF
>-|once|TRBV6-1|TRBJ2-1
TGTGCCAGCAGTGTCTCTAAGGGGGAGGGTTACTACAATGAGCAGTTCTTC
CASSVSKGEGYYNEQFF
>-|-|TRBV28|TRBJ1-4
TGTGCCAGCAGTTCATACCCCGTGAGCGCAACTAATGAAAAACTGTTTTTT
CASSSYPVSATNEKLFF
>-|-|TRBV29-1|TRBJ2-5
TGCAGCGTTGAAGAAGAGACCCAGTACTTC
CSVEEETQYF
>TRBD1|-|TRBV10-2|TRBJ2-7
TGCGCCAGCACTTGGACAGGGGCGTGGGAGCAGTACTTC
CASTWTGAWEQYF